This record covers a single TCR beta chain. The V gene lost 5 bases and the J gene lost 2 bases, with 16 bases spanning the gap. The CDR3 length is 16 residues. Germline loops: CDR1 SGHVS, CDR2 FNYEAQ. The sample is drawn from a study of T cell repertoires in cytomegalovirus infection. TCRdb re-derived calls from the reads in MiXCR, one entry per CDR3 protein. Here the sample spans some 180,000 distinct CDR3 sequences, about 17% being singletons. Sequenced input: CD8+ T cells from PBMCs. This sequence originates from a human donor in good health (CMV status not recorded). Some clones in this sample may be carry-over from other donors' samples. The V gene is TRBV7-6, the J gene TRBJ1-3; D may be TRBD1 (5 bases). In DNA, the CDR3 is TGTGCCAGCAGCGGAGGTGGGGGAGTAGCTGGAAACACCATATATTTT. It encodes CASSGGGGVAGNTIYF. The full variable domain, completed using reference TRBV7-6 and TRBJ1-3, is GAGVSQSPRYKVTKRGQDVALRCDPISGHVSLYWYRQALGQGPEFLTYFNYEAQQDKSGLPNDRFSAERPEGSISTLTIQRTEQRDSAMYRCASSGGGGVAGNTIYFGEGSWLTVV.